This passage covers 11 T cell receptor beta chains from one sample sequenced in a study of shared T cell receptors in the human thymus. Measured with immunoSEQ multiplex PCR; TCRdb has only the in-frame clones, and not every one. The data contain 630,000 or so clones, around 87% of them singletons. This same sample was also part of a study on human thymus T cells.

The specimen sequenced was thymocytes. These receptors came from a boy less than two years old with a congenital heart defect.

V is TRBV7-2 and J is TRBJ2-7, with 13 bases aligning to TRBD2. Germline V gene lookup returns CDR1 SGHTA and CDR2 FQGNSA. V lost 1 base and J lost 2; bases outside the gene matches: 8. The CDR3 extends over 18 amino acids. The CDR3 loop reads CASSLVTSGRAGTYEQYF. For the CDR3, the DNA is TGTGCCAGCAGCTTAGTCACTAGCGGGAGGGCCGGGACCTACGAGCAGTACTTC. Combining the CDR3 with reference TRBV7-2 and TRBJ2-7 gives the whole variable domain GAGVSQSPSNKVTEKGKDVELRCDPISGHTALYWYRQSLGQGLEFLIYFQGNSAPDKSGLPSDRFSAERTGGSVSTLTIQRTQQEDSAVYLCASSLVTSGRAGTYEQYFGPGTRLTVT.

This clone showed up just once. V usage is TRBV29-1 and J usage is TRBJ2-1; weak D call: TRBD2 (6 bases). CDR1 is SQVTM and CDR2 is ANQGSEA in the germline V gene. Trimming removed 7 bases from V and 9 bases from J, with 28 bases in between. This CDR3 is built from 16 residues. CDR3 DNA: TGCAGCGCCGGCCCCCTTAGCGGCATCGTTGAGGGTGAGCAGTTCTTC. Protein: CSAGPLSGIVEGEQFF.

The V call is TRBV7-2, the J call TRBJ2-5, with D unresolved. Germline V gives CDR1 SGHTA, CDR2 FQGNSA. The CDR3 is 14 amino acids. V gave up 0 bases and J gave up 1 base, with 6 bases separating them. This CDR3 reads CASSLAAVQETQYF. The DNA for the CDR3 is TGTGCCAGCAGCTTAGCGGCAGTCCAAGAGACCCAGTACTTC.

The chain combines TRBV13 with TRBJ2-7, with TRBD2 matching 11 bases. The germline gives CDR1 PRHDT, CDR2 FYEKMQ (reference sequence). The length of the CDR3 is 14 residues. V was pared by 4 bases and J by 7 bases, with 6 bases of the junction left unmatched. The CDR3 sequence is CASSSPGLAVEQYF. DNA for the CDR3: TGTGCCAGCAGCTCTCCGGGACTAGCGGTAGAGCAGTACTTC.

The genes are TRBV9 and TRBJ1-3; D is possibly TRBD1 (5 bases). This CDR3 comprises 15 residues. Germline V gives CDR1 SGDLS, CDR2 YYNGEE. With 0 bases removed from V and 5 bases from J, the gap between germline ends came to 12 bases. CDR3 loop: CASSVEPGQRNTIYF. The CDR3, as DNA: TGTGCCAGCAGCGTAGAGCCAGGGCAGAGAAACACCATATATTTT.

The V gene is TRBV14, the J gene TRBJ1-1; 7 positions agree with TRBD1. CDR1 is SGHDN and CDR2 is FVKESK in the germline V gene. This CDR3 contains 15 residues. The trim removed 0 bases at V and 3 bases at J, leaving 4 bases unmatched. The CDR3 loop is CASSQDTGVYTEAFF. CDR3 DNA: TGTGCCAGCAGCCAAGATACAGGGGTCTACACTGAAGCTTTCTTT.

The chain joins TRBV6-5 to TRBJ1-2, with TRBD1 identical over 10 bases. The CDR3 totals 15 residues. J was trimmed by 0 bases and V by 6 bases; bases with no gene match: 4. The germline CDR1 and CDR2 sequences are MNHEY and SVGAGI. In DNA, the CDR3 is TGTGCCAGCAGACGACAGGGGGCCTCTAACTATGGCTACACCTTC. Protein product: CASRRQGASNYGYTF.

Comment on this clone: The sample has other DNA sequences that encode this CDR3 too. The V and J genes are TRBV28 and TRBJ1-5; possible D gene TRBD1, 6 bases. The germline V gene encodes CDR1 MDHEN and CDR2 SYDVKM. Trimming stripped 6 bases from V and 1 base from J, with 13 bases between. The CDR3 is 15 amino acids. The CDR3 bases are TGTGCCAGCAGCCTATCGAGGGGGAGCAATCAGCCCCAGCATTTT. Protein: CASSLSRGSNQPQHF.

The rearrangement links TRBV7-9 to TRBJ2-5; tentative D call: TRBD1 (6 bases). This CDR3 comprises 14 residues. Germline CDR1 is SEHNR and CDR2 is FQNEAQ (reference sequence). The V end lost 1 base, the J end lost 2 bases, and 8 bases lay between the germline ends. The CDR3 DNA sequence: TGTGCCAGCAGCTTAGTAGGGGGACAAGAGACCCAGTACTTC. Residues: CASSLVGGQETQYF.

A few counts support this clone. The CDR3 protein is CASSQGGEGNTIYF. DNA for the CDR3: TGCGCCAGCAGCCAAGGGGGGGAAGGAAACACCATATATTTT. The chain links TRBV4-1 to TRBJ1-3; TRBD1 is a possible D gene (5 bases). There are 14 residues in the CDR3. From germline, CDR1 is MGHRA and CDR2 YSYEKL. V was cut by 1 base and J by 4 bases, with 8 bases left in between.

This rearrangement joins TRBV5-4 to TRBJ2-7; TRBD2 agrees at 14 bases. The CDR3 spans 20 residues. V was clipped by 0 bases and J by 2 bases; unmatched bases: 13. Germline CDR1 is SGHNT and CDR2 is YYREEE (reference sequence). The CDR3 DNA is TGTGCCAGCAGCTTGGACTCTGGACTAGCGGGAGGCCCGAACCCCTACGAGCAGTACTTC. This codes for CASSLDSGLAGGPNPYEQYF. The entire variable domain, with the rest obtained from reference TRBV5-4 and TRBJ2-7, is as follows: ETGVTQSPTHLIKTRGQQVTLRCSSQSGHNTVSWYQQALGQGPQFIFQYYREEENGRGNFPPRFSGLQFPNYSSELNVNALELDDSALYLCASSLDSGLAGGPNPYEQYFGPGTRLTVT.